A single sample gave rise to the 13 T cell receptor beta chains below, sequenced in a study of T cells in Graves' hyperthyroidism and ophthalmopathy. Template material for amplifying TCR beta CDR3 regions consisted of RNA transcripts. An initial round of RT-PCR targeting the TCR CDR3 relied on the HTBI primer set. Each CDR3 protein gets one entry after TCRdb re-called the multiplex PCR reads with MiXCR. The table shows about 570,000 distinct CDR3 sequences, with 13% to 15% occurring only once. Input material: blood. All receptors derive from a woman aged 40 to 50 with Graves' hyperthyroidism.

Concerning this clonotype itself: A much larger clone is a single base away; this may be a read error. The V and J genes are TRBV2 and TRBJ2-3; D call uncertain. This CDR3 is 13 amino acids long. V lost 8 bases to trimming and J lost 3 bases, with 12 bases between them. Germline assignment: CDR1 SNHLY and CDR2 FYNNEI. In DNA form, the CDR3 reads TGTGCCAGCCTCGAGACTCTTACAGATACGCAGTATTTT. Translation gives CASLETLTDTQYF.

V is TRBV24-1 and J is TRBJ1-4, with D unresolved. This CDR3 has 13 amino acids. CDR1 and CDR2 (germline): KGHDR, SFDVKD. Deletions cut 5 bases from V and 8 bases from J, with 11 bases between. The CDR3 coding sequence is TGTGCCACCAGTGGGCCTAGAGGGGAAAAACTGTTTTTT. Translating gives CATSGPRGEKLFF.

The V and J genes are TRBV7-3 and TRBJ2-7, with 8 bases lining up with TRBD1. The CDR3 is made up of 15 amino acids. From germline, CDR1 is SGHTA and CDR2 FQGTGA. V shed 5 bases, J shed 0 bases, and the junction held 6 bases outside the gene matches. For the CDR3, the DNA is TGTGCCAGCAGCAGCTCAGGGGGCCCCTCCTACGAGCAGTACTTC. Its protein is CASSSSGGPSYEQYF.

At least ten counts were recorded for this clonotype. The rearrangement joins TRBV30 to TRBJ1-2; D may be TRBD1 (6 bases). Germline CDR1 reads GTSNPN; CDR2 reads SVGIG (reference sequence). Trimming cost V 1 base and J 8 bases, with 26 bases left between them. This CDR3 has 17 amino acids. DNA of the CDR3: TGTGCCTGGAGTGCCCGACAGGCGGAACTCAAAGCGCGAGGCTACACCTTC. Translating gives CAWSARQAELKARGYTF. Variable domain in full (rest from reference TRBV30 and TRBJ1-2): SQTIHQWPATLVQPVGSPLSLECTVEGTSNPNLYWYRQAAGRGLQLLFYSVGIGQISSEVPQNLSASRPQDRQFILSSKKLLLSDSGFYLCAWSARQAELKARGYTFGSGTRLTVV.

In its sample, this clonotype was seen a few times. The V and J genes are TRBV28 and TRBJ2-7; TRBD2 matches at 12 bases. V dropped 6 bases and J dropped 2; count of bases not matched to a gene: 5. CDR3 length: 15 amino acids. The V gene's germline CDR1 is MDHEN and CDR2 SYDVKM. The CDR3 coding sequence is TGTGCCAGCAGCCCGACTAGCGGGAGTGCCTACGAGCAGTACTTC. Protein product: CASSPTSGSAYEQYF.

The table lists this clonotype with a few counts. The chain combines TRBV6-1 with TRBJ1-4; weak D call: TRBD1 (5 bases). The V end was cut by 1 base, the J end by 6 bases, with 9 bases between. Germline V gene lookup returns CDR1 MNHNS and CDR2 SASEGT. The CDR3 covers 14 residues. DNA of the CDR3: TGTGCCAGCAGTGAAGGGGGGTTCGATGAAAAACTGTTTTTT. Translated: CASSEGGFDEKLFF.

V is TRBV20-1 and J is TRBJ2-1; possibly TRBD1 for D (5 bases). V was pared by 4 bases and J by 3 bases, with 7 bases between. Germline CDR1 and CDR2: DFQATT and SNEGSKA (reference sequence). The CDR3 covers 12 residues. The CDR3 reads CSAIDSYNEQFF. CDR3 DNA: TGCAGTGCTATAGACAGCTACAATGAGCAGTTCTTC.

This clonotype was counted ten times or more. This chain links TRBV6-6 with TRBJ2-7; no reliable D call. Looked up from germline, CDR1 is MNHNY and CDR2 is SVGAGI (reference sequence). CDR3 size: 15 residues. V was pared by 0 bases and J by 0 bases, with 9 bases between. CDR3 DNA: TGTGCCAGCAGTTACTCGGCCCAGAGCTCCTACGAGCAGTACTTC. This encodes CASSYSAQSSYEQYF.

This clonotype was counted many times. V is TRBV12-3 or TRBV12-4 and J is TRBJ2-7; D might be TRBD1 (5 bases). The CDR3 consists of 12 residues. The V end lost 2 bases, the J end lost 6 bases, and 8 bases lay between the germline ends. In nucleotides, the CDR3 is TGTGCCAGCAGTTTACGCAGGGCCGAGCAGTACTTC. Its translation is CASSLRRAEQYF.

The V gene is TRBV7-9, the J gene TRBJ2-4; a possible D gene is TRBD2 (6 bases). The CDR3 loop spans 14 amino acids. Trimming removed 1 base from V and 7 bases from J, with 11 bases in between. Germline CDR1 and CDR2: SEHNR and FQNEAQ (reference sequence). DNA for the CDR3: TGTGCCAGCAGCTTAGAAGGAGGGGTGAACATTCAGTACTTC. Protein product: CASSLEGGVNIQYF.

This clonotype was detected only a few times. A much larger clonotype is one base distant, so this may be a read error. This chain links TRBV28 with TRBJ1-2, with TRBD1 identical over 7 bases. With 4 bases clipped from V and 7 bases from J, the junction kept 12 bases outside the gene matches. Per the germline V gene, CDR1 is MDHEN and CDR2 is SYDVKM. The CDR3 runs 15 residues. CDR3 sequence (DNA): TGTGCCAGCAGTTCCCCCTTGACAGGGATGGGTGGCTACACCTTC. Translated: CASSSPLTGMGGYTF.

This clonotype was seen many times. This sequence joins TRBV5-1 and TRBJ1-4; D is uncertain. This CDR3 is 14 amino acids long. V lost 4 bases and J 0 bases, leaving 7 bases between the germline ends. CDR1 is SGHRS, CDR2 YFSETQ, per germline. The DNA of the CDR3 is TGCGCCAGCAGCCCACAGTCAACTAATGAAAAACTGTTTTTT. This encodes CASSPQSTNEKLFF.

There are many counts of this clonotype. This sequence joins TRBV20-1 and TRBJ1-1; D not certain. The CDR3 has 11 residues. Germline V lookup: CDR1 DFQATT, CDR2 SNEGSKA (reference sequence). The DNA for the CDR3 is TGCAGGGGGTACAAGAACACTGAAGCTTTCTTT. Translating it yields CRGYKNTEAFF.